This T cell receptor beta chain was observed in a study of blood T cell repertoires in COVID-19. In the study overall: T cells, B-cell-depleted T cells, or PBMCs supplied cDNA or gDNA.

Original handling: Scientists estimated how many nucleated cells there were by amplifying reference gene primers. Method: immunoSEQ multiplex PCR; TCRdb's copy keeps in-frame clones and lacks some. The V and J calls and clone size are taken from that table; D and trimming were inferred from the DNA. The sample comprises 300,000 to 400,000 clones, over 80% of which are singletons, and about 6% rests with the top ten. V was cut by 1 base and J by 2 bases, with 13 bases left in between. This CDR3 spans 15 amino acids. Germline CDR1 SGHTS, CDR2 YDEGEE. The clonotype was recovered from a woman aged 45-65 years with COVID-19, enrolled during active disease. Sequenced material: peripheral blood. The J gene is TRBJ2-7, the V gene TRBV5-8, with D maybe TRBD1 (6 bases). CDR3 region: CASSLRDIGPYEQYF. The CDR3 bases are TGTGCCAGCAGCTTGCGGGACATCGGACCCTACGAGCAGTACTTC.